This TCR beta chain was captured in a study of T cells of healthy individuals. From the 5' RACE reads, TCRdb called clonotypes with MiXCR, one entry per CDR3 protein. The table records roughly 87,000 distinct CDR3 sequences, about 16% of them present only once. The TCR was taken from a human donor in good health.

CDR3: CSASGLAGFYEQYF. The CDR3, as DNA: TGCAGTGCCAGCGGACTAGCGGGGTTCTACGAGCAGTACTTC. The genes are TRBV20-1 and TRBJ2-7, with TRBD2 matching 12 bases. CDR1 and CDR2 from the germline V gene are DFQATT and SNEGSKA (reference sequence). The CDR3 has 14 amino acids. V was clipped by 6 bases and J by 3 bases; unmatched bases: 6.